The 32 T cell receptor beta chains in this list originate from one sample, sequenced in a study of STAT5B mutations in CD4+ large granular lymphocyte leukemia (dated by TCRdb to about 2022). The library came from the immunoSEQ multiplex PCR assay. TCRdb's version of the immuneACCESS table is confined to in-frame rearrangements and falls short of the full clone set. An unresolved V gene accounts for under half of the shortfall where checked; the remainder is of unknown origin. Present in this sample are tens of thousands of clones, less than 80% of which were seen just once. The ten largest clones capture 4% to 5% of the sample. Sequencing was done on a sample of CD4+ T cells from blood buffy coats. Receptors originate from a human donor in good health.

The rearrangement links TRBV6-1 to TRBJ2-1, with D maybe TRBD1 (6 bases). This CDR3 spans 15 amino acids. CDR1 is MNHNS, CDR2 SASEGT, per germline. Trimming cost V 5 bases and J 0 bases, with 11 bases left between them. This CDR3 reads CASSQGPGSYNEQFF. The CDR3 DNA follows: TGTGCCAGCAGTCAGGGGCCGGGCTCCTACAATGAGCAGTTCTTC.

V and J are TRBV11-3 and TRBJ2-3; D gene ambiguous. The V gene's germline CDR1 is SGHNT and CDR2 YENEEA. Trimming cost V 0 bases and J 2 bases, with 6 bases left between them. The CDR3 is 14 residues long. CDR3 in amino acids: CASSLEAVTDTQYF. The CDR3 bases are TGTGCCAGCAGCTTAGAGGCCGTCACAGATACGCAGTATTTT.

This chain joins TRBV5-1 and TRBJ2-5; D might be TRBD2 (5 bases). The J call is uncertain, as TRBJ2-7 better fits the DNA end. The CDR3 runs to 14 residues. Germline-derived CDR1 and CDR2 are SGHRS and YFSETQ. The CDR3 coding sequence is TGCGCCAGCAGCTCGGAGGCTGGGCCCTACGAGCAGTACTTC. Translation gives CASSSEAGPYEQYF.

A word on this clone: The germline gene is not matched at one end of the junction; a read error may be the cause. The chain has TRBV7-7 and TRBJ2-5; D perhaps matches TRBD2 (6 bases). CDR1 SSHAT and CDR2 FNYEAQ come from the germline V gene (reference sequence). The CDR3 covers 13 residues. DNA for the CDR3: TGTGCTAGCAGCGTGGGCGGGGTAGAGACCCAGTACTTC. Translating gives CASSVGGVETQYF.

The V gene is TRBV29-1, the J gene TRBJ1-1, with D perhaps TRBD1 (6 bases). The V end was cut by 3 bases, the J end by 0 bases, with 11 bases between. The length of the CDR3 is 14 residues. Germline V gene sequence: CDR1 SQVTM, CDR2 ANQGSEA. Written as DNA, the CDR3 is TGCAGCGTTGAGCTCGGGACAATGAACACTGAAGCTTTCTTT. Translation: CSVELGTMNTEAFF.

V is TRBV6-1 and J is TRBJ2-3; D remains ambiguous. The CDR3 contains 14 residues. Germline loops: CDR1 MNHNS, CDR2 SASEGT. Trimming cost V 4 bases and J 2 bases, with 10 bases left between them. The CDR3 sequence is CASSVSHSTDTQYF. The CDR3, as DNA: TGTGCCAGCAGTGTCAGTCATTCCACAGATACGCAGTATTTT.

The rearrangement uses TRBV11-3 and TRBJ1-2; D may be TRBD1 (6 bases). The CDR3 is 12 residues long. V was pared by 4 bases and J by 6 bases, with 9 bases between. CDR1 and CDR2 from the germline V gene are SGHNT and YENEEA. The CDR3 sequence: CASSSRTDGYTF. As DNA, the CDR3 is TGTGCCAGCAGCTCCAGGACAGATGGCTACACCTTC.

The count of this clone is one. The chain has TRBV27 and TRBJ2-7, with TRBD1 identical over 12 bases. Trimming took 5 bases from V and 5 from J; bases not matched to a gene: 10. The CDR3 is 16 residues long. Looked up from germline, CDR1 is MNHEY and CDR2 is SMNVEV (reference sequence). The CDR3 spells CASSARPGQGAHEQYF. CDR3 bases: TGTGCCAGCAGTGCCCGCCCGGGACAGGGGGCCCACGAGCAGTACTTC.

The gene calls are TRBV5-1 and TRBJ1-5, with 7 positions matching TRBD1. CDR1 and CDR2 (germline): SGHRS, YFSETQ. V lost 0 bases and J lost 0; bases outside the gene matches: 0. The CDR3 is 15 residues long. CDR3 in DNA: TGCGCCAGCAGCTTGGGGGACAGTAGCAATCAGCCCCAGCATTTT. It translates to CASSLGDSSNQPQHF.

The chain is built from TRBV5-1 and TRBJ2-7; D assignment may be TRBD1 or TRBD2 (5 bases each). This CDR3 comprises 12 residues. Germline V gene data show CDR1 as SGHRS and CDR2 as YFSETQ. Trimming removed 1 base at V and 10 bases at J, with 12 bases between. The chain's CDR3 is CASSLFEGPQYF. The CDR3 DNA reads TGCGCCAGCAGCTTGTTTGAGGGACCTCAGTACTTC.

V is TRBV7-9 and J is TRBJ1-6, with D unclear. The germline CDR1 and CDR2 sequences are SEHNR and FQNEAQ (reference sequence). This CDR3 is built from 14 residues. V lost 3 bases, J lost 9 bases, and 12 bases lay in between. The CDR3, as DNA: TGTGCCAGCAGCTTTGGCCAGGCGGCTTCACCCCTCCACTTT. This gives the protein CASSFGQAASPLHF.

The chain carries TRBV28 and TRBJ1-5; possible D gene TRBD1, 5 bases. Germline CDR1 is MDHEN and CDR2 is SYDVKM. This CDR3 is built from 13 residues. Trimming removed 8 bases at V and 7 bases at J, with 15 bases between. The CDR3 here is CASRPGSKQPQHF. DNA for the CDR3: TGTGCCAGCCGTCCAGGGTCCAAACAGCCCCAGCATTTT.

This CDR3 reads CATSEGLAGNRQYF. DNA of the CDR3: TGTGCCACCAGCGAAGGACTAGCGGGAAATCGGCAGTACTTC. The chain combines TRBV15 with TRBJ2-7, with 12 bases that match TRBD2. With V trimmed by 5 bases and J by 9 bases, 8 bases remained unmatched. The CDR3 contains 14 residues. Germline values: CDR1 LNHNV, CDR2 YYDKDF (reference sequence).

The V gene is TRBV11-3, the J gene TRBJ2-5, with 8 bases that match TRBD2. The end of the DNA aligns better with TRBJ2-7, so the J call may be wrong. CDR3 length: 14 residues. The germline V gene encodes CDR1 SGHNT and CDR2 YENEEA. This CDR3 is CASSLLGLAYEQYF. As DNA, the CDR3 is TGTGCCAGCAGCTTGCTGGGACTAGCCTACGAGCAGTACTTC.

In DNA form, the CDR3 reads TGTGCCAGCTCAGTCGGGGCGGCAAGCTCTGGAAACACCATATATTTT. Its protein product is CASSVGAASSGNTIYF. The genes are TRBV18 and TRBJ1-3, with D possibly TRBD1 on 5 matching bases. V lost 5 bases and J 0 bases, leaving 14 bases between the germline ends. The CDR3 has 16 amino acids. The germline V gene encodes CDR1 KGHSH and CDR2 LQKENI. Full variable domain (remainder filled in from reference TRBV18 and TRBJ1-3): NAGVMQNPRHLVRRRGQEARLRCSPMKGHSHVYWYRQLPEEGLKFMVYLQKENIIDESGMPKERFSAEFPKEGPSILRIQQVVRGDSAAYFCASSVGAASSGNTIYFGEGSWLTVV.

This clone has a handful of counts. V usage is TRBV27 and J usage is TRBJ1-5, with a weak D call TRBD1 (6 bases). V was pared by 5 bases and J by 7 bases, with 12 bases between. Germline values: CDR1 MNHEY, CDR2 SMNVEV (reference sequence). This CDR3 spans 13 amino acids. The CDR3 loop reads CASSPGQLQPQHF. The DNA of the CDR3 is TGTGCCAGCAGTCCAGGACAGTTACAGCCCCAGCATTTT.

This chain connects TRBV9 to TRBJ2-3; D ambiguous. The CDR3 spans 12 residues. Trimming left V 4 bases short and J 6 bases short, with 9 bases between. Germline CDR1 is SGDLS and CDR2 is YYNGEE. CDR3 nucleotides: TGTGCCAGCAGCCCGGGTGAGGATACGCAGTATTTT. This encodes CASSPGEDTQYF.

This chain joins TRBV4-2 and TRBJ2-5, with D perhaps assigned TRBD1 or TRBD2 (5 bases each). Trimming cost V 3 bases and J 5 bases, with 19 bases left between them. Germline CDR1 is LGHNA and CDR2 is YNFKEQ. The length of the CDR3 is 16 residues. The CDR3 loop is CASSQGVFLDDETQYF. The CDR3 DNA reads as TGTGCCAGCAGCCAGGGGGTTTTTTTGGACGATGAGACCCAGTACTTC.

The V gene is TRBV9, the J gene TRBJ2-3; 11 bases agree with TRBD2. The CDR3 runs to 15 residues. The V and J ends lost 3 bases and 3 bases, in that order; junction bases with no gene match: 3. Germline assignment: CDR1 SGDLS and CDR2 YYNGEE. The CDR3 DNA is TGTGCCAGCAGCGAGAGGACTAGCGGGACAGATACGCAGTATTTT. It is translated as CASSERTSGTDTQYF.

DNA for the CDR3: TGTGCCAGCAGCTTTATTAATGGTAATGAAAAACTGTTTTTT. Residues: CASSFINGNEKLFF. The chain carries TRBV7-9 and TRBJ1-4; D gene unclear. The CDR3 sequence is 14 residues long. From germline, CDR1 is SEHNR and CDR2 FQNEAQ (reference sequence). The V gene lost 3 bases and the J gene lost 4 bases, with 9 bases spanning the gap.

The V call is TRBV7-2, the J call TRBJ1-2; D gene uncertain. CDR1 and CDR2 (germline): SGHTA, FQGNSA. CDR3 length: 14 amino acids. V shed 1 base and J shed 4 bases, with 10 bases lying between them. CDR3 loop: CASSLGAGSYGYTF. CDR3 nucleotide sequence: TGTGCCAGCAGCTTAGGGGCGGGTTCCTATGGCTACACCTTC.

The chain combines TRBV27 with TRBJ2-3, with D possibly TRBD2 on 6 matching bases. CDR3 size: 15 residues. V lost 3 bases and J lost 6, with 16 bases in between. Germline values: CDR1 MNHEY, CDR2 SMNVEV (reference sequence). The DNA for the CDR3 is TGTGCCAGCAGTTTGGGGACTCCTATTCGGGATACGCAGTATTTT. Protein sequence: CASSLGTPIRDTQYF.

This clone was observed a handful of times. The V call is TRBV6-6, the J call TRBJ1-1, with no clear D. The V end lost 1 base, the J end lost 4 bases, and 10 bases lay between the germline ends. The V gene's germline CDR1 is MNHNY and CDR2 SVGAGI (reference sequence). CDR3 length equals 14 residues. The CDR3 reads CASSYFGVATEAFF. CDR3 DNA: TGTGCCAGCAGTTACTTTGGCGTCGCCACTGAAGCTTTCTTT.

V and J are TRBV5-1 and TRBJ2-3, with D possibly matching TRBD1 (6 bases). Germline CDR1 and CDR2: SGHRS and YFSETQ. This CDR3 comprises 16 residues. Trimming stripped 1 base from V and 3 bases from J, with 15 bases between. The chain's CDR3 is CASSLMVQGITDTQYF. DNA for the CDR3: TGCGCCAGCAGCTTGATGGTACAGGGTATAACAGATACGCAGTATTTT.

This clone has a single count. The CDR3 sequence: CASSPYEAGSTDTQYF. The CDR3 region has the DNA TGTGCCAGCAGTCCCTACGAAGCGGGCAGCACAGATACGCAGTATTTT. The chain joins TRBV27 to TRBJ2-3, with D perhaps matching TRBD2 (6 bases). Per germline, CDR1 MNHEY and CDR2 SMNVEV (reference sequence). The CDR3 runs to 16 residues. The ends were cut back, 5 bases at V and 0 bases at J, with 15 bases in the middle.

The V and J genes are TRBV13 and TRBJ2-7; either TRBD1 or TRBD2 may fit D (5 bases each). With 5 bases removed from V and 7 bases from J, the gap between germline ends came to 18 bases. The CDR3 spans 14 residues. CDR1 is PRHDT, CDR2 FYEKMQ, per germline (reference sequence). In DNA form, the CDR3 reads TGTGCCAGCAGCCAAACGGGACGCGTTGGAGAGCAGTACTTC. It translates to CASSQTGRVGEQYF.

J is TRBJ2-7 and V is TRBV28; TRBD1 or TRBD2 may be the D gene (7 bases each). The CDR3 totals 16 residues. In germline, CDR1 is MDHEN, CDR2 SYDVKM. Trimming stripped 7 bases from V and 0 bases from J, with 19 bases between. The CDR3 DNA is TGTGCCAGCACCCAAGGGGGCGGGGGCGGCTCCTACGAGCAGTACTTC. Translating gives CASTQGGGGGSYEQYF.

The genes are TRBV5-6 and TRBJ2-1, with 10 bases lining up with TRBD1. J gave up 3 bases and V 2 bases, and 2 bases lay outside the gene matches. Germline-derived CDR1 and CDR2 are SGHDT and YYEEEE. This CDR3 comprises 15 residues. In DNA form, the CDR3 reads TGTGCCAGCAGCTTAGGACAGGGGGTCTACAATGAGCAGTTCTTC. Translated: CASSLGQGVYNEQFF.

This chain uses TRBV5-6 with TRBJ2-3; D may be TRBD2 (6 bases). Germline V gene data show CDR1 as SGHDT and CDR2 as YYEEEE. This CDR3 is built from 17 residues. The V end was cut by 1 base, the J end by 3 bases, with 18 bases between. The chain's CDR3 is CASSLSGRGLKTDTQYF. The CDR3 DNA reads TGTGCCAGCAGCTTGAGCGGGCGCGGTTTAAAGACAGATACGCAGTATTTT. Using reference TRBV5-6 and TRBJ2-3 for the parts outside the CDR3, the full variable domain is DAGVTQSPTHLIKTRGQQVTLRCSPKSGHDTVSWYQQALGQGPQFIFQYYEEEERQRGNFPDRFSGHQFPNYSSELNVNALLLGDSALYLCASSLSGRGLKTDTQYFGPGTRLTVL.

This chain joins TRBV5-1 and TRBJ2-5, with TRBD2 identical over 8 bases. CDR3 size: 14 residues. From germline, CDR1 is SGHRS and CDR2 YFSETQ. The junction had 3 bases not matched to a gene; V was cut back by 0 bases and J by 5 bases. CDR3 bases: TGCGCCAGCAGCTTGGCCACGGGGGGGGAGACCCAGTACTTC. Translation gives CASSLATGGETQYF.

V is TRBV5-8 and J is TRBJ1-5; no clear D gene. The V end lost 0 bases, the J end lost 0 bases, and 10 bases lay between the germline ends. CDR3 length: 16 amino acids. The germline V gene encodes CDR1 SGHTS and CDR2 YDEGEE. CDR3 DNA: TGTGCCAGCAGCTTGGCCCTGGGTATTAGCAATCAGCCCCAGCATTTT. Residues: CASSLALGISNQPQHF. Full variable domain (rest looked up from reference TRBV5-8 and TRBJ1-5): EAGVTQSPTHLIKTRGQQATLRCSPISGHTSVYWYQQALGLGLQFLLWYDEGEERNRGNFPPRFSGRQFPNYSSELNVNALELEDSALYLCASSLALGISNQPQHFGDGTRLSIL.

This clone was counted only a few times. This chain uses TRBV10-3 with TRBJ1-2; possible D gene TRBD1, 6 bases. The CDR3 has 14 residues. The germline V gene has CDR1 ENHRY and CDR2 SYGVKD. The V and J ends lost 7 bases and 0 bases respectively, with 12 bases between them. CDR3 loop: CAITPDRSNYGYTF. DNA of the CDR3: TGTGCCATCACCCCGGACAGATCTAACTATGGCTACACCTTC.